A single sample gave rise to the 24 T cell receptor beta chains below, sequenced in a study of blood T cell repertoires in COVID-19. Some clones are missing from TCRdb's copy, which holds only in-frame ones; the method was immunoSEQ multiplex PCR. The table lists around 140,000 clones, 65% to 80% of them singletons. The sequenced material came from peripheral blood. These receptors were obtained from a woman aged 60-75 years with acute or convalescent COVID-19.

The chain recombines TRBV4-1 with TRBJ1-2; TRBD1 agrees at 7 bases. This CDR3 has 16 residues. V lost 6 bases, J lost 4 bases, and 14 bases stayed unmatched. CDR1 is MGHRA and CDR2 is YSYEKL in the germline V gene. The CDR3 spells CASRPTGTAVPYGYTF. As DNA, the CDR3 is TGCGCCAGCAGACCTACCGGGACAGCCGTTCCCTATGGCTACACCTTC.

The chain uses TRBV19 and TRBJ2-1; TRBD1 agrees at 10 bases. Trimming removed 7 bases from V and 9 bases from J; junction bases left unmatched: 6. This CDR3 contains 13 residues. Germline loops: CDR1 LNHDA, CDR2 SQIVND (reference sequence). The CDR3 protein is CASTWGQGSEQFF. For the CDR3, the DNA is TGTGCCAGTACGTGGGGACAGGGGAGTGAGCAGTTCTTC. The full variable domain, its missing parts supplied by reference TRBV19 and TRBJ2-1, is DGGITQSPKYLFRKEGQNVTLSCEQNLNHDAMYWYRQDPGQGLRLIYYSQIVNDFQKGDIAEGYSVSREKKESFPLTVTSAQKNPTAFYLCASTWGQGSEQFFGPGTRLTVL.

The chain employs TRBV27 and TRBJ1-1, with a possible D match to TRBD1 (6 bases). V lost 2 bases, J lost 4 bases, and 11 bases lay in between. The CDR3 covers 14 residues. Germline CDR1 MNHEY, CDR2 SMNVEV (reference sequence). CDR3: CASSLHRVGTEAFF. For the CDR3, the DNA is TGTGCCAGCAGTTTACACAGGGTCGGCACTGAAGCTTTCTTT.

This chain links TRBV5-1 with TRBJ2-1, with D maybe TRBD2 (6 bases). CDR1 is SGHRS and CDR2 is YFSETQ in the germline V gene. Trimming took 3 bases from V and 5 from J, leaving 24 bases between them. CDR3 length: 18 residues. The CDR3 protein is CASSSRPTSSQSNNEQFF. The CDR3 DNA reads as TGCGCCAGCAGCTCGAGACCTACTAGCTCGCAGAGTAACAATGAGCAGTTCTTC.

The genes are TRBV24-1 and TRBJ2-3; TRBD2 agrees at 7 bases. CDR3 length equals 14 residues. Trimming removed 7 bases from V and 0 bases from J; junction bases left unmatched: 3. Germline V lookup: CDR1 KGHDR, CDR2 SFDVKD. The DNA for the CDR3 is TGTGCCACCAGCGGGAGGTCTAGCACAGATACGCAGTATTTT. Residues: CATSGRSSTDTQYF.

The rearrangement links TRBV5-6 to TRBJ1-1; the D gene is possibly TRBD1 (5 bases). V lost 4 bases and J lost 0, with 19 bases in between. CDR1 is SGHDT, CDR2 YYEEEE, per germline. The CDR3 consists of 17 residues. As DNA, the CDR3 is TGTGCCAGCAGCCACCCCAGGGCTAGGGGTCTGAACACTGAAGCTTTCTTT. Protein product: CASSHPRARGLNTEAFF.

This clone turned up a few times. The genes are TRBV28 and TRBJ2-7, with a tentative D call TRBD2 (7 bases). Germline V gives CDR1 MDHEN, CDR2 SYDVKM. The V and J ends lost 5 bases and 2 bases respectively, with 25 bases between them. The CDR3 runs 18 residues. The CDR3 sequence: CASSSYLLGAGAAYEQYF. The CDR3 DNA reads as TGTGCCAGCAGTAGCTACCTTTTAGGTGCGGGGGCGGCCTACGAGCAGTACTTC.

This clone is a singleton in its sample. The chain uses TRBV28 and TRBJ2-7; possibly TRBD2 for D (5 bases). The V end was cut by 8 bases, the J end by 3 bases, with 8 bases between. Per the germline V gene, CDR1 is MDHEN and CDR2 is SYDVKM. The CDR3 has 11 residues. CDR3 loop: CASGRDYEQYF. Written as DNA, the CDR3 is TGTGCCAGCGGGAGAGACTACGAGCAGTACTTC.

V gene TRBV30 combines with J gene TRBJ2-7, with 7 nucleotides matching TRBD2. The CDR3 totals 13 residues. Germline V gene sequence: CDR1 GTSNPN, CDR2 SVGIG (reference sequence). J was trimmed by 2 bases and V by 2 bases; bases with no gene match: 3. The CDR3 is CAWSSGRAYEQYF. The CDR3 nucleotides are TGTGCCTGGAGTAGTGGGAGGGCCTACGAGCAGTACTTC.

J is TRBJ2-7 and V is TRBV28; 7 bases are shared with TRBD2. The germline V gene has CDR1 MDHEN and CDR2 SYDVKM. The junction had 7 bases not matched to a gene; V was cut back by 6 bases and J by 2 bases. This CDR3 is 14 amino acids long. CDR3 nucleotide sequence: TGTGCCAGCAGCCTCAGCGGGAATACCTACGAGCAGTACTTC. This gives the protein CASSLSGNTYEQYF.

This clone was counted a few times. V is TRBV6-5 and J is TRBJ2-3; D gene unclear. The CDR3 consists of 13 residues. Trimming shortened V by 5 bases and J by 4 bases, and 10 bases separated the two germline ends. The germline gives CDR1 MNHEY, CDR2 SVGAGI. CDR3 sequence: CASSPSPADTQYF. For the CDR3, the DNA is TGTGCCAGCAGTCCAAGCCCGGCAGATACGCAGTATTTT.

This chain joins TRBV9 and TRBJ1-1, with D perhaps TRBD1 (6 bases). Germline CDR1 reads SGDLS; CDR2 reads YYNGEE. V dropped 4 bases and J dropped 3 bases, with 13 bases sitting between them. The CDR3 sequence is 14 residues long. The CDR3 protein is CASSLPPGDTEAFF. The CDR3 nucleotides are TGTGCCAGCAGCCTCCCCCCAGGGGACACTGAAGCTTTCTTT.

The chain couples TRBV5-3 to TRBJ2-1; TRBD2 might be the D (7 bases). TRBV5-3 has ORF status, its function being uncertain. The CDR3 is made up of 15 amino acids. The V end lost 0 bases, the J end lost 8 bases, and 15 bases lay between the germline ends. CDR3 DNA: TGTGCCAGAAGCTTGGTTCTAGCGGAGGGGGATGAGCAGTTCTTC. Protein sequence: CARSLVLAEGDEQFF.

The rearrangement uses TRBV12-5 and TRBJ2-2, with a tentative D call TRBD2 (6 bases). Trimming took off 3 bases at V and 4 bases at J, with 18 bases between the two ends. The germline V gene has CDR1 LGHNT and CDR2 FRNRAP. The CDR3 spans 17 residues. The CDR3 bases are TGTGCTAGTGGTTTCCGCCTTGGGGGGTCCCGCACCGGGGAGCTGTTTTTT. It translates to CASGFRLGGSRTGELFF. Filled out from reference TRBV12-5 and TRBJ2-2, the complete variable domain reads DARVTQTPRHKVTEMGQEVTMRCQPILGHNTVFWYRQTMMQGLELLAYFRNRAPLDDSGMPKDRFSAEMPDATLATLKIQPSEPRDSAVYFCASGFRLGGSRTGELFFGEGSRLTVL.

The V and J genes are TRBV9 and TRBJ2-7, with D possibly TRBD1 on 6 matching bases. CDR1 is SGDLS, CDR2 YYNGEE, per germline. The CDR3 contains 15 residues. V lost 0 bases, J lost 6 bases, and 16 bases lay in between. CDR3 loop: CASSVGNRVLSEQYF. DNA for the CDR3: TGTGCCAGCAGCGTAGGAAACAGGGTACTGAGCGAGCAGTACTTC.

The V call is TRBV3-1 (or the pseudogene TRBV3-2), the J call TRBJ2-6; maybe TRBD2 (5 bases). CDR1 and CDR2 from the germline V gene are LGHDT and YNNKEL (reference sequence). The CDR3 spans 17 residues. V lost 0 bases, J lost 3 bases, and 12 bases lay in between. The CDR3 is CASSQDLESGGANVLTF. As DNA, the CDR3 is TGTGCCAGCAGCCAAGACCTCGAGAGCGGTGGGGCCAACGTCCTGACTTTC.

V and J are TRBV7-8 and TRBJ1-1; 7 nucleotides line up with TRBD1. V dropped 0 bases and J dropped 4; count of bases not matched to a gene: 17. This CDR3 spans 19 amino acids. The V gene's germline CDR1 is SGHVS and CDR2 FQNEAQ. CDR3 region: CASSLALSVDSRGTTEAFF. The CDR3 DNA is TGTGCCAGCAGCTTAGCGCTATCCGTGGACTCCAGGGGGACCACTGAAGCTTTCTTT. Together with reference TRBV7-8 and TRBJ1-1, the CDR3 gives the full variable domain: GAGVSQSPRYKVAKRGQDVALRCDPISGHVSLFWYQQALGQGPEFLTYFQNEAQLDKSGLPSDRFFAERPEGSVSTLKIQRTQQEDSAVYLCASSLALSVDSRGTTEAFFGQGTRLTVV.

CDR3 sequence reads: CASSPTRLNEQFF. The CDR3 nucleotides read TGTGCCAGCAGCCCGACTAGATTGAATGAGCAGTTCTTC. This rearrangement joins TRBV14 to TRBJ2-1, with a possible D match to TRBD2 (6 bases). The germline V gene encodes CDR1 SGHDN and CDR2 FVKESK. The CDR3 has 13 residues. V was cut by 4 bases and J by 7 bases, with 11 bases left in between.

CDR3 bases: TGTGCCAGCAGTCAAGGACTAGCGGGAGCGGCAGTCGATACGCAGTATTTT. It encodes CASSQGLAGAAVDTQYF. The chain links TRBV5-4 to TRBJ2-3; 13 bases agree with TRBD2. Germline values: CDR1 SGHNT, CDR2 YYREEE (reference sequence). This CDR3 region has 17 residues. J was trimmed by 6 bases and V by 5 bases; bases with no gene match: 12.

In this sample, this clone turned up a few times. The V and J genes are TRBV2 and TRBJ2-7; the match to TRBD2 covers 12 bases. The CDR3 spans 15 residues. V lost 9 bases and J lost 4; bases outside the gene matches: 10. Germline V lookup: CDR1 SNHLY, CDR2 FYNNEI. CDR3 nucleotide sequence: TGTGCCAGTCTATCCCGGGGACTAGCGGGTTACGAGCAGTACTTC. Translating gives CASLSRGLAGYEQYF.

This rearrangement joins TRBV28 to TRBJ1-2; D uncertain. The CDR3 has 14 residues. V was trimmed by 7 bases and J by 4 bases, leaving 16 bases between them. The germline V gene has CDR1 MDHEN and CDR2 SYDVKM. The CDR3 protein is CASTLSGDFYGYTF. DNA for the CDR3: TGTGCCAGCACCTTGTCTGGTGACTTCTATGGCTACACCTTC.

V is TRBV7-2 and J is TRBJ2-5; perhaps TRBD1 as D (6 bases). Germline V gene lookup returns CDR1 SGHTA and CDR2 FQGNSA. V dropped 2 bases and J dropped 2 bases, with 9 bases sitting between them. This CDR3 comprises 14 residues. The CDR3, as DNA: TGTGCCAGCAGCTTATACAGGGCTCAAGAGACCCAGTACTTC. Its protein is CASSLYRAQETQYF. The whole variable domain, filled in from reference TRBV7-2 and TRBJ2-5, reads GAGVSQSPSNKVTEKGKDVELRCDPISGHTALYWYRQSLGQGLEFLIYFQGNSAPDKSGLPSDRFSAERTGGSVSTLTIQRTQQEDSAVYLCASSLYRAQETQYFGPGTRLLVL.

The V call is TRBV5-1, the J call TRBJ2-1, with 10 nucleotides matching TRBD1. In germline, CDR1 is SGHRS, CDR2 YFSETQ. Germline trimming cut 0 bases from V and 7 bases from J; bases unmatched to any gene: 1. The length of the CDR3 is 14 residues. Here the CDR3 DNA reads TGCGCCAGCAGCTTGGGGGACAGGGGAAATGAGCAGTTCTTC. Protein sequence: CASSLGDRGNEQFF.

The rearrangement joins TRBV6-5 to TRBJ2-5; tentative D call: TRBD1 (5 bases). The V end was cut by 6 bases, the J end by 0 bases, with 8 bases between. The CDR3 contains 13 residues. Germline V gives CDR1 MNHEY, CDR2 SVGAGI. CDR3 amino acids: CASRTENQETQYF. DNA of the CDR3: TGTGCCAGCAGGACAGAGAACCAAGAGACCCAGTACTTC.